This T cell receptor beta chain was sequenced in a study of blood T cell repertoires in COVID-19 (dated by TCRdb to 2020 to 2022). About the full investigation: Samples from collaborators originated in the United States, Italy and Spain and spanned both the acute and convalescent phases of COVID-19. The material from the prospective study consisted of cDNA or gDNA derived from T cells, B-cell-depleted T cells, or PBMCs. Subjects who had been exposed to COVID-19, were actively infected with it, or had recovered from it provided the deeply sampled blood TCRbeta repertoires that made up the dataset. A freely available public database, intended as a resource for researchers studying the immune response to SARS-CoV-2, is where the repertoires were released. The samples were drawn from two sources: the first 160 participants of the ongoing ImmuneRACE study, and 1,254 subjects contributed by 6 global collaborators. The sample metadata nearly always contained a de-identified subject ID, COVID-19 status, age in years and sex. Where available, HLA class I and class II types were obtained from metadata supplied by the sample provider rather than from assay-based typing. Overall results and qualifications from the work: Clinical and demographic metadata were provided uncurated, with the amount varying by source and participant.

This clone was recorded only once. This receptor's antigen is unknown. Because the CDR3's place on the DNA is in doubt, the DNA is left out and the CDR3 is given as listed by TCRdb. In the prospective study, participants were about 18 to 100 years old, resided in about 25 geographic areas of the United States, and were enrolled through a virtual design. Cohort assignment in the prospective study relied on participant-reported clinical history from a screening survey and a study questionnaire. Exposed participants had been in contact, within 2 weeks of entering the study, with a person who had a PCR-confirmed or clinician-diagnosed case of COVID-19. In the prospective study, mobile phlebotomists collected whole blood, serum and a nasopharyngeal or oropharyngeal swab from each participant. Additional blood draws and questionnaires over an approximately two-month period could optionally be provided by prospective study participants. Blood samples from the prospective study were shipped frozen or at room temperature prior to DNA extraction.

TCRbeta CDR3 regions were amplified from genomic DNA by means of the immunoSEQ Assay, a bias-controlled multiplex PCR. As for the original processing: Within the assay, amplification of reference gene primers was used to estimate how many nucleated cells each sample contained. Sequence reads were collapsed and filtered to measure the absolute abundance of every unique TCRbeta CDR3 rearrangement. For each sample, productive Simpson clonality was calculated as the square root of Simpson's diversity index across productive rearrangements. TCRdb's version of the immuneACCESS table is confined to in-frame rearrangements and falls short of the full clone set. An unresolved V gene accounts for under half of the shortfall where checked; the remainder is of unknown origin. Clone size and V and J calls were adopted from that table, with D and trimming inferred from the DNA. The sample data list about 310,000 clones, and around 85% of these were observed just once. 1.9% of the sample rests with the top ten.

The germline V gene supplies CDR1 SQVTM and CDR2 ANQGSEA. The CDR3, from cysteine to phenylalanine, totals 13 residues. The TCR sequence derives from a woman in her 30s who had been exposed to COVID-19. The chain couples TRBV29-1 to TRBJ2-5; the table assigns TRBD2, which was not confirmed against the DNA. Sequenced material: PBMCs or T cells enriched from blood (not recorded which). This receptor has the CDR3 CSVGPGGQETQYF.